Given below is one TCR beta chain in context. Its antigen is currently unknown. CDR3 size: 13 residues. V was trimmed by 0 bases and J by 5 bases, leaving 7 bases between them. The germline V gene has CDR1 ENHRY and CDR2 SYGVKD. The record originates from a study of T-cell reconstitution after alpha-beta-depleted transplantation in children. Study conclusions and caveats: Several hundred expanded graft clones reportedly gave rise to the alpha-beta T cells present about two months after transplant. At one year after transplant, newly produced T cells mostly accounted for T-cell counts and diversity.

Preparation of the TCRbeta library was carried out with unique molecular identifiers. TCRdb called the PCR reads again in MiXCR, with one record for every CDR3 protein. This table holds around 700,000 distinct CDR3 sequences, roughly 13% found once. This TCR was sampled from a girl aged 2-10 years with congenital amegakaryocytic thrombocytopenia, due to receive a stem cell transplant. The genes are TRBV10-3 and TRBJ1-1, with D unclear. This specimen consisted of PBMCs, obtained before TCRalphabeta/CD19-depleted stem cell transplant. Written as DNA, the CDR3 is TGTGCCATCAGTGAGTCCGCCTGGACTGAAGCTTTCTTT. Encoded protein: CAISESAWTEAFF.